The source of this TCR beta chain is a study of T cells in Graves' hyperthyroidism and ophthalmopathy. Every diagnosis used clinical symptoms, serum thyroxine and TRAb, thyroid ultrasound and orbital computed tomography. This clonotype was observed many times. Trimming removed 4 bases from V and 3 bases from J, with 10 bases in between. Germline V gene sequence: CDR1 SNHLY, CDR2 FYNNEI. The CDR3 has 13 residues. It was RNA transcripts that yielded the amplified TCR beta CDR3 regions. RT-PCR in the first round (using the HTBI primer set) targeted the TCR CDR3. TCRdb re-derived calls from the multiplex PCR reads in MiXCR, one entry per CDR3 protein. The sample consists of about 550,000 distinct CDR3 sequences, less than 25% of them appearing once.

The TCR sequence derives from a man aged 18 to 29 with Graves' hyperthyroidism. The sequenced material came from blood. V and J are TRBV2 and TRBJ2-7; no reliable D call. The CDR3 bases are TGTGCCAGCAGTGTATCGGACCGCTACGAGCAGTACTTC. Amino acids: CASSVSDRYEQYF.